These 23 T cell receptor beta chains originate from one sample sequenced in a study of T cells after yellow fever vaccination. Using its own MiXCR run on the 5' RACE reads, TCRdb lists one record per CDR3 protein. The profile shows 230,000 or so distinct CDR3 sequences, approximately 6.7% of them singletons. This material consisted of CD4+ T cells sorted from PBMCs, taken on the day of the yellow fever booster vaccination. Receptors were obtained from a man between 25 and 39 years old who received the YFV17D yellow fever vaccine.

At least ten counts were recorded for this clonotype. The chain employs TRBV20-1 and TRBJ2-5; a weak D match, TRBD2 (6 bases). This CDR3 contains 13 residues. The germline gives CDR1 DFQATT, CDR2 SNEGSKA (reference sequence). The V end lost 2 bases, the J end lost 5 bases, and 12 bases lay between the germline ends. The CDR3 bases are TGCAGTGCTAGAAGCGGGTCGGGGGAGACCCAGTACTTC. Its protein is CSARSGSGETQYF.

At least ten counts were recorded for this clonotype. The CDR3 loop is CASNQGAASGRHNEQFF. The CDR3 nucleotides are TGTGCCAGCAACCAGGGGGCCGCTAGCGGGAGGCACAATGAGCAGTTCTTC. The chain couples TRBV9 to TRBJ2-1; 11 nucleotides match TRBD2. CDR3 length: 17 residues. Trimming at V came to 6 bases and at J to 5 bases, leaving 13 bases not matched to a gene. Germline loops: CDR1 SGDLS, CDR2 YYNGEE.

This clonotype showed up just a few times. The chain joins TRBV7-9 to TRBJ2-7; D is unresolved. The CDR3 sequence is 14 residues long. Germline lookup yields CDR1 SEHNR and CDR2 FQNEAQ (reference sequence). Trimming took 5 bases from V and 4 from J, leaving 15 bases between them. In nucleotides, the CDR3 is TGTGCCAGCAGCCAATTGGCGAGCCCGTACGAGCAGTACTTC. This codes for CASSQLASPYEQYF. Full variable domain (outside the CDR3, taken from reference TRBV7-9 and TRBJ2-7): DTGVSQNPRHKITKRGQNVTFRCDPISEHNRLYWYRQTLGQGPEFLTYFQNEAQLEKSRLLSDRFSAERPKGSFSTLEIQRTEQGDSAMYLCASSQLASPYEQYFGPGTRLTVT.

The sample holds a few counts of this clonotype. The J gene is TRBJ2-7, the V gene TRBV10-2; D ambiguous. The V gene's germline CDR1 is WSHSY and CDR2 SAAADI. The CDR3 is 14 amino acids. The ends were cut back, 6 bases at V and 0 bases at J, with 12 bases in the middle. CDR3 region: CASSADQSSYEQYF. The CDR3 DNA is TGCGCCAGCAGCGCAGACCAAAGCTCCTACGAGCAGTACTTC.

This clonotype was recorded many times. This chain uses TRBV5-5 with TRBJ2-3, with 10 bases lining up with TRBD2. Germline-derived CDR1 and CDR2 are SGHKS and YYEKEE (reference sequence). Trimming at V came to 3 bases and at J to 4 bases, leaving 8 bases not matched to a gene. The CDR3 extends over 16 amino acids. The CDR3 bases are TGTGCCAGCAGCTCGTTACTAGCGGGACACCCAGATACGCAGTATTTT. Its translation is CASSSLLAGHPDTQYF.

This rearrangement joins TRBV11-2 to TRBJ2-3, with D possibly being TRBD1 (5 bases). Germline loops: CDR1 SGHAT, CDR2 FQNNGV. CDR3 length: 16 amino acids. Trimming cost V 0 bases and J 2 bases, with 12 bases left between them. CDR3 protein: CASSLDPGHLTDTQYF. Written as DNA, the CDR3 is TGTGCCAGCAGCTTAGACCCTGGACATCTCACAGATACGCAGTATTTT.

The chain is built from TRBV9 and TRBJ1-5; D unclear. Germline V CDR1 and CDR2: SGDLS, YYNGEE. V was clipped by 3 bases and J by 2 bases, with 21 bases between them. CDR3 length: 18 residues. The CDR3 DNA follows: TGTGCCAGCAGCGCCGGTGACGCTGGGATGCGTGGCAATCAGCCCCAGCATTTT. Encoded protein: CASSAGDAGMRGNQPQHF.

The sample holds many counts of this clonotype. The chain employs TRBV20-1 and TRBJ2-4; D possibly corresponds to TRBD1 (6 bases). Trimming shortened V by 5 bases and J by 0 bases, and 14 bases separated the two germline ends. CDR1 is DFQATT, CDR2 SNEGSKA, per germline (reference sequence). The CDR3 covers 15 residues. The CDR3 region is CSAVGTSLAKNIQYF. Written as DNA, the CDR3 is TGCAGTGCTGTCGGGACATCTTTAGCCAAAAACATTCAGTACTTC.

There are many counts of this clonotype. The V call is TRBV7-9, the J call TRBJ2-7; 9 nucleotides line up with TRBD1. In germline, CDR1 is SEHNR, CDR2 FQNEAQ (reference sequence). The junction had 16 bases not matched to a gene; V was cut back by 5 bases and J by 5 bases. This CDR3 spans 17 amino acids. The CDR3, as DNA: TGTGCCAGCAGCGTCCTTTATCCGGGACAGGGTATCGACGAGCAGTACTTC. Amino acids: CASSVLYPGQGIDEQYF.

The chain links TRBV11-3 to TRBJ2-1; perhaps TRBD2 as D (5 bases). CDR3 size: 13 residues. V lost 4 bases and J lost 7, with 11 bases in between. Per germline, CDR1 SGHNT and CDR2 YENEEA. CDR3 coding DNA: TGTGCCAGCAGCTCGCCCCGGAGGAATGAGCAGTTCTTC. It specifies CASSSPRRNEQFF. Based on the CDR3 plus reference TRBV11-3 and TRBJ2-1, the full variable domain is EAGVVQSPRYKIIEKKQPVAFWCNPISGHNTLYWYLQNLGQGPELLIRYENEEAVDDSQLPKDRFSAERLKGVDSTLKIQPAELGDSAVYLCASSSPRRNEQFFGPGTRLTVL.

This clonotype was recorded at least ten times. The genes are TRBV12-3 or TRBV12-4 and TRBJ2-7, with TRBD2 matching over 13 bases. V trimming: 4 bases; J trimming: 6 bases; junction bases outside the gene matches: 3. The CDR3 is 14 residues long. For the CDR3, the DNA is TGTGCCAGCAGTTGGCGACTAGCGGGAGGCGAGCAGTACTTC. It is translated as CASSWRLAGGEQYF.

At least ten counts were recorded for this clonotype. The chain employs TRBV10-3 and TRBJ2-1; 15 bases line up with TRBD2. The CDR3 is made up of 16 amino acids. The V gene end was trimmed by 4 bases and the J gene end by 8 bases; junction bases not matched to a gene: 6. Per germline, CDR1 ENHRY and CDR2 SYGVKD. CDR3 sequence (DNA): TGTGCCATCAGTGCGGGGACTAGCGGGAGGAGAGATGAGCAGTTCTTC. Its translation: CAISAGTSGRRDEQFF.

The sample holds many counts of this clonotype. Germline is not matched at one junction end, which may reflect a read error. V is TRBV2 and J is TRBJ2-5, with 11 bases aligning to TRBD2. The CDR3 is 11 amino acids. Germline loops: CDR1 SNHLY, CDR2 FYNNEI. CDR3 in DNA: TGTGCCAGCAGTGAATTGACTAGCGGGAACTTC. This encodes CASSELTSGNF.

The chain couples TRBV20-1 to TRBJ2-7; 12 bases agree with TRBD2. After removal of 3 bases from V and 5 bases from J, the junction contained 5 bases not matched to a gene. The germline CDR1 and CDR2 sequences are DFQATT and SNEGSKA (reference sequence). The CDR3 spans 14 residues. The CDR3 here is CSARASGRAHEQYF. The DNA for the CDR3 is TGCAGTGCTAGGGCTAGCGGGAGGGCCCACGAGCAGTACTTC.

This clonotype has ten or more counts. The J gene is TRBJ2-1, the V gene TRBV6-5; 11 bases fit TRBD2. This CDR3 is built from 16 residues. Germline V CDR1 and CDR2: MNHEY, SVGAGI. V was clipped by 4 bases and J by 6 bases; unmatched bases: 8. The CDR3 loop is CASSFGIAGGLNEQFF. The CDR3 nucleotides read TGTGCCAGCAGTTTCGGGATAGCGGGAGGGCTCAATGAGCAGTTCTTC.

There are a few counts of this clonotype. The chain couples TRBV6-2 or TRBV6-3 to TRBJ1-2; TRBD1 agrees at 8 bases. J lost 4 bases, V lost 6 bases, and 10 bases had no gene match. From germline, CDR1 is MNHEY and CDR2 SVGEGT. The CDR3 is 15 amino acids. The CDR3 sequence: CASSLPGTGFYGYTF. The DNA for the CDR3 is TGTGCCAGCAGCTTGCCGGGGACAGGTTTCTATGGCTACACCTTC.

This clonotype was recorded many times. The V and J genes are TRBV7-2 and TRBJ2-1; 7 nucleotides agree with TRBD1. The CDR3 contains 14 residues. The germline gives CDR1 SGHTA, CDR2 FQGNSA. After removal of 5 bases from V and 3 bases from J, the junction contained 4 bases not matched to a gene. The CDR3 loop reads CASSPRDSYNEQFF. CDR3 bases: TGTGCCAGCAGCCCCCGGGACAGCTACAATGAGCAGTTCTTC.

The chain recombines TRBV14 with TRBJ2-1, with TRBD2 identical over 12 bases. The V gene end was trimmed by 2 bases and the J gene end by 10 bases; junction bases not matched to a gene: 6. The CDR3 runs to 15 residues. CDR1 SGHDN and CDR2 FVKESK come from the germline V gene. This chain's CDR3 is CASSQPRLAGVEQFF. CDR3 nucleotide sequence: TGTGCCAGCAGCCAACCACGACTAGCGGGAGTAGAGCAGTTCTTC.

V usage is TRBV7-2 and J usage is TRBJ2-7; 7 bases fit TRBD2. Per germline, CDR1 SGHTA and CDR2 FQGNSA. The V segment lost 3 bases and the J segment 5 bases; nucleotides outside the gene matches: 7. This CDR3 region has 14 residues. The CDR3 is CASSFRAGTHEQYF. CDR3 coding DNA: TGTGCCAGCAGCTTCCGAGCGGGAACCCACGAGCAGTACTTC.

Worth noting for this clonotype: A read error may be the cause here, since a much bigger clone is one base away. The V and J genes are TRBV3-1 and TRBJ2-5, with TRBD2 identical over 9 bases. Germline values: CDR1 LGHDT, CDR2 YNNKEL (reference sequence). CDR3 length: 16 residues. The V segment lost 2 bases and the J segment 5 bases; nucleotides outside the gene matches: 9. The CDR3 DNA is TGTGCCAGCAGCCAAAGGTTAGCGGGAGTATACGAGACCCAGTACTTC. Amino acid sequence: CASSQRLAGVYETQYF.

This clonotype was seen repeatedly, ten times or more. DNA of the CDR3: TGTGCAACCCCAGCGGCGGGGCTCAGCTCCTACAATGAGCAGTTCTTC. Translated, it gives CATPAAGLSSYNEQFF. The chain carries TRBV7-9 and TRBJ2-1, with D possibly matching TRBD2 (6 bases). The CDR3 covers 16 residues. Per germline, CDR1 SEHNR and CDR2 FQNEAQ (reference sequence).

This clonotype was detected only a few times. The rearrangement joins TRBV23-1 to TRBJ2-1; no firm D call. TRBV23-1 is flagged as an ORF with uncertain function. The V end was cut by 4 bases, the J end by 8 bases, with 3 bases between. This CDR3 has 10 amino acids. The CDR3 reads CASSLHEQFF. As DNA, the CDR3 is TGCGCCAGCAGTCTCCATGAGCAGTTCTTC.

This clonotype was counted ten times or more. The CDR3 DNA reads as TGTGCCAGCTCACCTCAATCCTACGAGCAGTACTTC. This translates into CASSPQSYEQYF. The V call is TRBV18, the J call TRBJ2-7; D is ambiguous. V lost 3 bases, J lost 1 base, and 4 bases lay in between. Germline V gene lookup returns CDR1 KGHSH and CDR2 LQKENI. This CDR3 has 12 amino acids. Together with reference TRBV18 and TRBJ2-7, the CDR3 gives the full variable domain: NAGVMQNPRHLVRRRGQEARLRCSPMKGHSHVYWYRQLPEEGLKFMVYLQKENIIDESGMPKERFSAEFPKEGPSILRIQQVVRGDSAAYFCASSPQSYEQYFGPGTRLTVT.